This entry lists 32 T cell receptor beta chains sequenced from one sample in a study of human T cells and chemical hapten exposure. TCRdb called the RACE reads again in MiXCR, with one record for every CDR3 protein. Of 100,000 to 150,000 distinct CDR3 sequences detected, approximately 14% appear once; the ten largest clones hold roughly 0.92%. Sample time point: patch test 1, 2 weeks after DPC sensitization. Treatment: therapeutic diphenylcyclopropenone sensitization with weekly scalp DPC. The sequenced sample was whole blood, obtained in connection with sensitization to the hapten diphenylcyclopropenone (DPC). The receptor set was obtained from a man between 18 and 29 years old with alopecia areata. Some clones in this sample may be carry-over from other donors' samples.

This clonotype was detected ten times or more. This chain joins TRBV28 and TRBJ2-7; possibly TRBD1 for D (5 bases). In germline, CDR1 is MDHEN, CDR2 SYDVKM. Between the trimmed V and J ends, which lost 2 bases and 3 bases, there was a span of 11 bases. This CDR3 contains 14 residues. For the CDR3, the DNA is TGTGCCAGCAGTTTACAGGGTGCTGACTACGAGCAGTACTTC. Amino acids: CASSLQGADYEQYF.

This clonotype was seen only a few times. This chain uses TRBV9 with TRBJ1-6; D not certain. V lost 2 bases to trimming and J lost 8 bases, with 11 bases between them. Germline loops: CDR1 SGDLS, CDR2 YYNGEE. This CDR3 spans 14 amino acids. CDR3 bases: TGTGCCAGCAGCGTTTTGCAGGCAGATTCACCCCTCCACTTT. Translating it yields CASSVLQADSPLHF.

The chain employs TRBV18 and TRBJ2-2; the D call may be TRBD1 or TRBD2 (7 bases each). Trimming removed 6 bases from V and 5 bases from J, with 16 bases in between. CDR1 is KGHSH and CDR2 is LQKENI in the germline V gene. The CDR3 extends over 15 amino acids. The CDR3 is CASSLSGTETGELFF. As DNA, the CDR3 is TGTGCCAGCTCGTTAAGCGGGACAGAGACCGGGGAGCTGTTTTTT.

In its sample, this clonotype was seen many times. The chain combines TRBV18 with TRBJ1-1; no reliable D call. V was clipped by 0 bases and J by 1 base, with 6 bases between them. Germline values: CDR1 KGHSH, CDR2 LQKENI. The CDR3 contains 14 residues. The CDR3, as DNA: TGTGCCAGCTCACCACCTGGTTCGAACACTGAAGCTTTCTTT. It translates to CASSPPGSNTEAFF.

In nucleotides, the CDR3 is TGTGCCAACCGGGAAAGATATGGCTACACCTTC. It is translated as CANRERYGYTF. This sequence joins TRBV27 and TRBJ1-2, with D uncertain. CDR3 size: 11 residues. The germline V gene encodes CDR1 MNHEY and CDR2 SMNVEV (reference sequence). Trimming stripped 10 bases from V and 5 bases from J, with 11 bases between.

This clonotype was detected ten times or more. The chain has TRBV29-1 and TRBJ1-4, with a weak D call TRBD1 (5 bases). The CDR3 spans 13 residues. With 4 bases removed from V and 5 bases from J, the gap between germline ends came to 11 bases. CDR1 and CDR2 from the germline V gene are SQVTM and ANQGSEA. CDR3 sequence: CSVGGAENEKLFF. The CDR3 nucleotides are TGCAGCGTTGGAGGGGCGGAGAATGAAAAACTGTTTTTT.

Details on this clonotype: One junction end disagrees with the germline gene, perhaps due to a read error. The chain uses TRBV20-1 and TRBJ1-6; a possible D gene is TRBD1 (6 bases). Germline assignment: CDR1 DFQATT and CDR2 SNEGSKA (reference sequence). CDR3 length equals 17 residues. CDR3 coding DNA: TGCAGTGCCAGAGGACAGAGGCGCAAGATGTATAATACACCCCTCCACTTT. Amino acid sequence: CSARGQRRKMYNTPLHF.

The sample holds a few counts of this clonotype. The V and J genes are TRBV10-3 and TRBJ2-7, with no clear D. The CDR3 is 12 residues long. With 4 bases removed from V and 7 bases from J, the gap between germline ends came to 11 bases. Germline V lookup: CDR1 ENHRY, CDR2 SYGVKD. For the CDR3, the DNA is TGTGCCATCAGTGTTGACCGGTCGGAGCAGTACTTC. The encoded protein is CAISVDRSEQYF.

There are a few counts of this clonotype. V and J are TRBV28 and TRBJ2-3; TRBD1 agrees at 7 bases. The trim removed 7 bases at V and 5 bases at J, leaving 18 bases unmatched. The CDR3 loop spans 17 amino acids. In germline, CDR1 is MDHEN, CDR2 SYDVKM. This CDR3 is CASNLGAGGDGKDTQYF. CDR3 nucleotide sequence: TGTGCCAGCAATCTTGGGGCAGGGGGAGATGGTAAAGATACGCAGTATTTT.

The chain combines TRBV4-2 with TRBJ2-3, with D perhaps matching TRBD2 (6 bases). CDR3 length: 17 amino acids. Trimming removed 4 bases at V and 2 bases at J, with 19 bases between. Germline V gene sequence: CDR1 LGHNA, CDR2 YNFKEQ. In nucleotides, the CDR3 is TGTGCCAGCAGCCGTGGAACGGGACTCCAAGACACAGATACGCAGTATTTT. Translation: CASSRGTGLQDTDTQYF.

Of note for this clonotype: The CDR3 carries no conserved terminal phenylalanine or tryptophan, so it likely arises from a read error. The rearrangement links TRBV7-2 to TRBJ2-7, with TRBD2 identical over 8 bases. The CDR3 is 14 amino acids. Germline assignment: CDR1 SGHTA and CDR2 FQGNSA. V lost 5 bases and J lost 3; bases outside the gene matches: 6. The CDR3 DNA sequence: TGTGCCAGCAGCGGGATAGCGGGGAGCTACGAGCAGTACCTC. Amino acid sequence: CASSGIAGSYEQYL.

The CDR3 coding sequence is TGTGCCAGCAGTTACACACCGGACGGCTCCTACAATGAGCAGTTCTTC. This encodes CASSYTPDGSYNEQFF. The chain carries TRBV6-2 or TRBV6-3 and TRBJ2-1, with D hard to call. The CDR3 is 16 residues long. Trimming pared 2 bases from V and 0 bases from J, leaving 11 bases between. Germline CDR1 MNHEY, CDR2 SVGEGT.

The table lists this clonotype with many counts. The gene calls are TRBV7-2 and TRBJ1-5, with no clear D. V was shortened by 4 bases and J by 3 bases, with 4 bases between the two germline ends. Germline assignment: CDR1 SGHTA and CDR2 FQGNSA. CDR3 length equals 12 residues. CDR3 nucleotide sequence: TGTGCCAGCAGCTCCTACAATCAGCCCCAGCATTTT. Amino acid sequence: CASSSYNQPQHF.

This chain joins TRBV5-4 and TRBJ1-4, with TRBD1 matching 7 bases. This CDR3 region has 14 residues. Germline CDR1 reads SGHNT; CDR2 reads YYREEE (reference sequence). V shed 3 bases and J 7 bases; nucleotides not matched to a gene: 6. The CDR3 reads CASSSNTGVEKLFF. The CDR3 DNA is TGTGCCAGCAGCTCGAATACAGGGGTTGAAAAACTGTTTTTT.

This clonotype was counted a few times. The V gene is TRBV4-3, the J gene TRBJ2-7; 8 bases align to TRBD1. The CDR3 is 15 residues long. The junction had 4 bases not matched to a gene; V was cut back by 0 bases and J by 3 bases. Germline lookup yields CDR1 LGHNA and CDR2 YSLEER. CDR3 sequence: CASSQDRTGGYEQYF. CDR3 sequence (DNA): TGCGCCAGCAGCCAAGATCGAACAGGGGGCTACGAGCAGTACTTC.

The chain employs TRBV12-3 or TRBV12-4 and TRBJ1-1; D is perhaps TRBD1 (6 bases). This CDR3 spans 15 amino acids. Between the trimmed V and J ends, which lost 2 bases and 1 base, there was a span of 11 bases. DNA for the CDR3: TGTGCCAGCAGTTTACTAGGGGGGAAGAACACTGAAGCTTTCTTT. Translated: CASSLLGGKNTEAFF.

This clonotype showed up just a few times. The rearrangement links TRBV27 to TRBJ2-1; 11 nucleotides match TRBD2. The V and J ends lost 6 bases and 0 bases, in that order; junction bases with no gene match: 7. The CDR3 has 17 amino acids. The germline V gene encodes CDR1 MNHEY and CDR2 SMNVEV (reference sequence). The CDR3 sequence is CASRGLAVKLSYNEQFF. CDR3 bases: TGTGCCAGCAGGGGACTAGCGGTAAAACTCTCCTACAATGAGCAGTTCTTC.

This clonotype has more than one count but fewer than ten. The V and J genes are TRBV20-1 and TRBJ1-4; no clear D gene. The CDR3 length is 11 residues. Germline V gene data show CDR1 as DFQATT and CDR2 as SNEGSKA (reference sequence). V was cut by 4 bases and J by 9 bases, with 9 bases left in between. The CDR3 region has the DNA TGCAGTGCTAACGTAGAGAAAAAACTGTTTTTT. Translated: CSANVEKKLFF.

This clonotype was detected many times. The chain joins TRBV7-9 to TRBJ1-3, with 7 positions matching TRBD1. The CDR3 length is 16 residues. The germline V gene encodes CDR1 SEHNR and CDR2 FQNEAQ (reference sequence). With 7 bases clipped from V and 0 bases from J, the junction kept 9 bases outside the gene matches. The CDR3: CASIEGARNSGNTIYF. CDR3 coding DNA: TGTGCCAGCATAGAGGGGGCCCGGAACTCTGGAAACACCATATATTTT. Full variable domain (outside the CDR3, taken from reference TRBV7-9 and TRBJ1-3): DTGVSQNPRHKITKRGQNVTFRCDPISEHNRLYWYRQTLGQGPEFLTYFQNEAQLEKSRLLSDRFSAERPKGSFSTLEIQRTEQGDSAMYLCASIEGARNSGNTIYFGEGSWLTVV.

This clonotype was detected only a few times. This chain's CDR3 is CSATRAGGPLSYNEQFF. Here the CDR3 DNA reads TGCAGTGCTACGCGGGCGGGGGGCCCCCTCTCCTACAATGAGCAGTTCTTC. This chain links TRBV20-1 with TRBJ2-1; 8 nucleotides line up with TRBD2. Germline assignment: CDR1 DFQATT and CDR2 SNEGSKA (reference sequence). CDR3 length: 17 residues. Unmatched junction bases numbered 11, after V lost 4 bases and J lost 0 bases.

This clonotype was seen a few times. The rearrangement links TRBV6-1 to TRBJ2-7, with 9 bases that match TRBD2. J lost 2 bases, V lost 3 bases, and 11 bases had no gene match. Looked up from germline, CDR1 is MNHNS and CDR2 is SASEGT. The CDR3 loop spans 17 amino acids. The CDR3 protein is CASSDLGLASGAYEQYV. The DNA for the CDR3 is TGTGCCAGCAGTGATTTGGGGTTGGCTAGCGGGGCCTACGAGCAGTACGTC.

This clonotype was detected a few times. This chain uses TRBV10-3 with TRBJ2-7, with D unclear. V was trimmed by 6 bases and J by 10 bases, leaving 13 bases between them. This CDR3 is built from 11 residues. Germline CDR1 ENHRY, CDR2 SYGVKD. DNA of the CDR3: TGTGCCATCAGAGAAGCCGGGCCCCAGTACTTC. It translates to CAIREAGPQYF.

This clonotype was counted a few times. V usage is TRBV2 and J usage is TRBJ1-5, with no clear D. Looked up from germline, CDR1 is SNHLY and CDR2 is FYNNEI. The CDR3 totals 11 residues. The V and J ends lost 6 bases and 9 bases respectively, with 9 bases between them. CDR3 amino acids: CASRRASPQHF. Here the CDR3 DNA reads TGTGCCAGCAGGAGGGCATCGCCCCAGCATTTT. Full variable domain (remainder filled in from reference TRBV2 and TRBJ1-5): EPEVTQTPSHQVTQMGQEVILRCVPISNHLYFYWYRQILGQKVEFLVSFYNNEISEKSEIFDDQFSVERPDGSNFTLKIRSTKLEDSAMYFCASRRASPQHFGDGTRLSIL.

This clonotype was seen many times. The chain is built from TRBV6-2 or TRBV6-3 and TRBJ2-2, with 9 bases lining up with TRBD1. The trim removed 0 bases at V and 5 bases at J, leaving 1 base unmatched. Germline CDR1 MNHEY, CDR2 SVGEGT. CDR3 length: 15 residues. The CDR3 here is CASSYSGQGTGELFF. In nucleotides, the CDR3 is TGTGCCAGCAGTTACTCGGGACAGGGTACCGGGGAGCTGTTTTTT.

The chain carries TRBV27 and TRBJ2-7, with D unclear. The germline gives CDR1 MNHEY, CDR2 SMNVEV (reference sequence). Trimming removed 3 bases at V and 6 bases at J, with 6 bases between. There are 11 residues in the CDR3. This CDR3 is CASSFHGEQYF. DNA for the CDR3: TGTGCCAGCAGTTTCCATGGCGAGCAGTACTTC.

This clonotype came up a few times. The CDR3: CASSAIDTEAFF. The CDR3 DNA reads as TGTGCCAGCAGTGCCATCGACACTGAAGCTTTCTTT. The chain recombines TRBV9 with TRBJ1-1; D unresolved. Germline-derived CDR1 and CDR2 are SGDLS and YYNGEE. The CDR3 totals 12 residues. V lost 5 bases and J 3 bases, leaving 8 bases between the germline ends.

The table lists this clonotype with a few counts. The gene calls are TRBV4-3 and TRBJ2-7; no firm D call. The CDR3 runs to 15 residues. V shed 4 bases and J shed 4 bases, with 17 bases lying between them. Germline CDR1 is LGHNA and CDR2 is YSLEER. For the CDR3, the DNA is TGCGCCAGCAGCCTGGACCTACAGTCAGTATACGAGCAGTACTTC. Translation: CASSLDLQSVYEQYF.

V and J are TRBV27 and TRBJ1-2; 8 nucleotides agree with TRBD1. The length of the CDR3 is 15 residues. Trimming at V came to 4 bases and at J to 0 bases, leaving 4 bases not matched to a gene. Germline-derived CDR1 and CDR2 are MNHEY and SMNVEV (reference sequence). CDR3 coding DNA: TGTGCCAGCAGTTCCCGGACAGGGACTAACTATGGCTACACCTTC. Amino acids: CASSSRTGTNYGYTF.

Ten or more counts support this clonotype. The chain recombines TRBV12-3 or TRBV12-4 with TRBJ2-1; TRBD1 matches at 7 bases. The trim removed 6 bases at V and 8 bases at J, leaving 13 bases unmatched. The CDR3 length is 15 residues. The CDR3 region is CASRSQDGTADEQFF. The DNA of the CDR3 is TGTGCCAGCAGAAGCCAAGATGGGACAGCTGATGAGCAGTTCTTC.

This clonotype was seen repeatedly, ten times or more. V is TRBV7-9 and J is TRBJ1-5; the D is unclear. V dropped 1 base and J dropped 4 bases, with 8 bases sitting between them. The CDR3 is 14 residues long. Germline-derived CDR1 and CDR2 are SEHNR and FQNEAQ (reference sequence). CDR3 sequence: CASSLVGGNQPQHF. Here the CDR3 DNA reads TGTGCCAGCAGCTTAGTTGGTGGAAATCAGCCCCAGCATTTT.

This clonotype occurred a few times. The gene calls are TRBV6-5 and TRBJ2-1; weak D call: TRBD1 (6 bases). V gave up 6 bases and J gave up 12 bases, with 12 bases separating them. The CDR3 length is 11 residues. Germline V gene data show CDR1 as MNHEY and CDR2 as SVGAGI. The CDR3: CASRLQGSQFF. The CDR3 nucleotides are TGTGCCAGCAGACTACAGGGATCGCAGTTCTTC.

In the case of this clonotype: This may come from a read error, since a much larger clone is one base off. The chain recombines TRBV27 with TRBJ2-2; maybe TRBD2 (5 bases). The CDR3 is made up of 13 amino acids. Germline loops: CDR1 MNHEY, CDR2 SMNVEV (reference sequence). CDR3 coding DNA: TGTGCCAGCAGTTATCCGAACACCGGGGAGCCGTTTTTT. It translates to CASSYPNTGEPFF.